This T cell receptor (beta chain) is from a study of T cells in women clearing cervical HPV infection (dated by TCRdb to 2016 to 2019). Regarding the study in general: Cases were 25 women with histologically confirmed HPV16-related CIN3 or worse, including 2 invasive cancers. The controls were fewer than 30 women whose single incident HPV16 infection cleared within 12 months with no development of precancer or cancer. Blood from cases was collected at the visit at which the lesion was first identified, whereas blood from controls was collected once infection was no longer detected. Among cases, blood sampling came a median of roughly 150 days after lesion detection, with an interquartile range of roughly 80 to 220 days. Since only a few of the women had HLA typing available, the possibility that HLA type was acting as a confounder could not be ruled out. Nested within Costa Rica's Guanacaste HPV Natural History Study, an exploratory proof-of-principle case-control study compared TCR repertoires across cervical HPV16 outcomes. Cases and controls were matched on age within five years and on year of sample collection. Cases had a median age of about 35 years and controls had a median age of approximately 37, with no significant differences in baseline characteristics. The parent cohort enrolled some 10,000 women aged 18 or older in Guanacaste, Costa Rica, during about 1992 to 1995 and followed them for 6 to 7 years. Quality controls consisted of five blinded duplicates per group, for a total of about 60 samples made up of 50 participants and approximately 10 replicates. Overall results and qualifications from the work: Random forest classifiers that combined richness and V gene abundances separated cases from controls with an estimated AUC of approximately 0.78. The cross-sectional design could not show whether associations preceded infection or resulted from it; effector/memory subsets and HPV-specific T cells were not isolated. TCR repertoire richness was significantly higher in CIN3+ cases than in controls across sequencing depths, while evenness did not differ. Lower TRBV6-7 relative abundance was observed in cases than in controls (roughly 0.12% versus 0.15%; Bonferroni P = 0.0008). Because the number of T cells in each sample was unknown, differences in richness could reflect differing T-cell content rather than repertoire biology.

Every participant had a single incident cervical HPV16 infection, and women with prevalent HPV16 infections were excluded. Cervical HPV DNA was detected with MY09/MY11 PCR, and genotyping was done with dot-blot hybridization. Approximately 16 mL of heparinized blood were centrifuged, and the buffy coat was aliquoted, frozen at -30°C, then stored at -80°C. Genomic DNA was extracted from buffy coat specimens using QIAGEN kits. For this clone: Its target antigen remains unknown. The read is 3 residues too short to cover the CDR3 end, so that end is filled in from the germline J gene.

Using the immunoSEQ assay, multiplex PCR amplified TCR beta CDR3 regions from an average of about 1,200 ng of genomic DNA per sample. To correct primer bias, the assay used a complete synthetic TCR repertoire to set an amplification baseline. The amplicons were sequenced on the Illumina platform. On the study's bioinformatics: Sequences were error-corrected by clustering with frequency ratios and a modified nearest-neighbor algorithm, then analyzed in the immunoSEQ Analyzer with IMGT gene definitions. TCR richness and evenness were averaged over 20 rarefaction repeats at each rarefaction depth, excluding samples with fewer sequences than the depth. Relative abundances of V, D and J genes were compared between groups using Wilcoxon rank sum tests, with FDR correction applied. In the blinded duplicates, the intraclass correlation was around 96% for TCR richness and averaged around 78% across 55 to 75 gene segments. TCRdb mirrors the immuneACCESS table, restricted to in-frame sequences. Some clones are absent from its copies; in checked studies, under half trace to an unresolved V gene, and the reason for the others is unknown. Clonal size and the V and J genes are those of that table, whereas D and trimming came from the DNA. The table for this sample shows 35,000 to 45,000 clones. 5.8% of the sample belongs to the ten largest clones.

The V end loses 4 bases and the J end loses 4 bases, and a stretch of 15 bases separates them. Including the terminal cysteine and phenylalanine, the CDR3 comprises 15 residues. Only the CDR3 bases that were read are kept: 36 of them, in frame from base 1. The CDR1 and CDR2 encoded by the germline V gene are SGHTA and FQGNSA. This sequence uses TRBV7-2 and TRBJ2-3, with TRBD1 as a weak D call on 6 bases. The sequencing sample was made of blood buffy coat. This TCR derives from a woman between 18 and 70 years old with a cervical HPV16 infection that either progressed to CIN3+ or cleared (not recorded which). The CDR3 region reads CASSWDTHRPDTQYF. CDR3 bases read: TGTGCCAGCAGCTGGGACACACATCGACCAGATACG.